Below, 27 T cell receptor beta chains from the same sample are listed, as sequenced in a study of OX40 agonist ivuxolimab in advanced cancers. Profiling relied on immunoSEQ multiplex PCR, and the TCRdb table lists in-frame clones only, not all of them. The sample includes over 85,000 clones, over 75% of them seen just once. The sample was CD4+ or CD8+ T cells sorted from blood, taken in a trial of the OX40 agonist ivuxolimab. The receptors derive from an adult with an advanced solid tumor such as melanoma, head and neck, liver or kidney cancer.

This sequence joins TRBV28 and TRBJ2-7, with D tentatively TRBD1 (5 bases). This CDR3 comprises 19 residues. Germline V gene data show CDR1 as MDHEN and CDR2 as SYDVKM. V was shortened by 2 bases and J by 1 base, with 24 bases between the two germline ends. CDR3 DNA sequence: TGTGCCAGCAGTTTAGAGCGCGCAGGGCCGACCCGATTATCCTACGAGCAGTACTTC. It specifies CASSLERAGPTRLSYEQYF.

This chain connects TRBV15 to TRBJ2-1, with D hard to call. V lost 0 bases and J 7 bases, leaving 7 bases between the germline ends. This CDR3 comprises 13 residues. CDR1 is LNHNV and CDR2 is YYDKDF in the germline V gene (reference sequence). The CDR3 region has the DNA TGTGCCACCAGCAGAGACGGAGAAAATGAGCAGTTCTTC. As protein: CATSRDGENEQFF.

The DNA of the CDR3 is TGTGCCAGCAGCCGGTCGTCGGGGAGGGTCAGGGACGAGCAGTACTTC. Its translation is CASSRSSGRVRDEQYF. This chain connects TRBV14 to TRBJ2-7, with TRBD2 matching over 7 bases. The V gene end was trimmed by 4 bases and the J gene end by 5 bases; junction bases not matched to a gene: 14. This CDR3 comprises 16 residues. Germline CDR1 SGHDN, CDR2 FVKESK.

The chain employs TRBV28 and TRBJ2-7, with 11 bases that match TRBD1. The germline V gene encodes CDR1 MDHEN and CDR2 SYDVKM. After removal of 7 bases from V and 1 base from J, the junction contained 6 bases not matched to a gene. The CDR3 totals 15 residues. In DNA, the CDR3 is TGTGCCAGCATGGGGACAGGGGGATGGTCCTACGAGCAGTACTTC. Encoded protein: CASMGTGGWSYEQYF. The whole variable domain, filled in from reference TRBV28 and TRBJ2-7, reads DVKVTQSSRYLVKRTGEKVFLECVQDMDHENMFWYRQDPGLGLRLIYFSYDVKMKEKGDIPEGYSVSREKKERFSLILESASTNQTSMYLCASMGTGGWSYEQYFGPGTRLTVT.

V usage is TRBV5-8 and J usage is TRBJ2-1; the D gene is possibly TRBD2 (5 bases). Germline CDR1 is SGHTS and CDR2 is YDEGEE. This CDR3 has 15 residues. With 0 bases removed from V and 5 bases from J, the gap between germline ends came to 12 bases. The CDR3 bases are TGTGCCAGCAGCTTGGGACTATCCTGGAACAATGAGCAGTTCTTC. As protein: CASSLGLSWNNEQFF. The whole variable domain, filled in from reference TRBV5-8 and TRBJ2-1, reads EAGVTQSPTHLIKTRGQQATLRCSPISGHTSVYWYQQALGLGLQFLLWYDEGEERNRGNFPPRFSGRQFPNYSSELNVNALELEDSALYLCASSLGLSWNNEQFFGPGTRLTVL.

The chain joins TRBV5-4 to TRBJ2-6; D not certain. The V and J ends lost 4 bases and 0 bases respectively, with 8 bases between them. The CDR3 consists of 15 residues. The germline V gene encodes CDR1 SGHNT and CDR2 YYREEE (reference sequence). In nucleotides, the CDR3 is TGTGCCAGCAGCGGACGGCGCTCTGGGGCCAACGTCCTGACTTTC. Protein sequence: CASSGRRSGANVLTF.

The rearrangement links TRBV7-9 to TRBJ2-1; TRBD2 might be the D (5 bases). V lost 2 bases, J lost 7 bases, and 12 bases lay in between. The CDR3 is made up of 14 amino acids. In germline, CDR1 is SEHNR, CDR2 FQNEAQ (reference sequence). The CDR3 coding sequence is TGTGCCAGCAGCTTATCGGGCGGGTTGAATGAGCAGTTCTTC. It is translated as CASSLSGGLNEQFF.

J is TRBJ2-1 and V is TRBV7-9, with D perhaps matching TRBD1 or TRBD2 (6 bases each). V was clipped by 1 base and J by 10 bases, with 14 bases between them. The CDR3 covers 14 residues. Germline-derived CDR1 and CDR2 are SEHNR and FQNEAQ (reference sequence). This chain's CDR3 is CASSLEFSGAEQFF. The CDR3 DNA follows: TGTGCCAGCAGCTTAGAATTCTCGGGGGCCGAGCAGTTCTTC. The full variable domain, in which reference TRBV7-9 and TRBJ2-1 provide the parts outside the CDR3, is DTGVSQNPRHKITKRGQNVTFRCDPISEHNRLYWYRQTLGQGPEFLTYFQNEAQLEKSRLLSDRFSAERPKGSFSTLEIQRTEQGDSAMYLCASSLEFSGAEQFFGPGTRLTVL.

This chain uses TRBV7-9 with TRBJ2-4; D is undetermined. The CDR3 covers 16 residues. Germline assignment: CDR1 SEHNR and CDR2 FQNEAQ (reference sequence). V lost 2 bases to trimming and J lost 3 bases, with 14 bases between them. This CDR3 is CASSLSPGAGKNIQYF. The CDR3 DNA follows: TGTGCCAGCAGCTTATCGCCAGGCGCAGGCAAAAACATTCAGTACTTC.

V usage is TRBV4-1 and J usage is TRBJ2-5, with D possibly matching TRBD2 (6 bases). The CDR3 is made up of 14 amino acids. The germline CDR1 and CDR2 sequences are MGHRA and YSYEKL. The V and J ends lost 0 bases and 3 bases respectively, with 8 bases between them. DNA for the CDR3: TGCGCCAGCAGCCAAGACGGCGGGAAAGAGACCCAGTACTTC. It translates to CASSQDGGKETQYF.

The CDR3 sequence is CASSLIGRGNTEAFF. CDR3 DNA sequence: TGTGCCAGCAGTTTGATCGGCAGGGGGAACACTGAAGCTTTCTTT. The gene calls are TRBV28 and TRBJ1-1; TRBD1 might be the D (6 bases). With 3 bases removed from V and 1 base from J, the gap between germline ends came to 12 bases. This CDR3 contains 15 residues. CDR1 and CDR2 from the germline V gene are MDHEN and SYDVKM.

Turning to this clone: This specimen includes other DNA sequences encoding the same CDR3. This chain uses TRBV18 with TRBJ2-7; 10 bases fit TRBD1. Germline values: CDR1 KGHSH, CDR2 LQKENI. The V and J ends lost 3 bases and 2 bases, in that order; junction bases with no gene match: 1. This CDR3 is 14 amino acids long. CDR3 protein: CASSPGQGTYEQYF. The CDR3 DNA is TGTGCCAGCTCACCGGGACAGGGGACCTACGAGCAGTACTTC.

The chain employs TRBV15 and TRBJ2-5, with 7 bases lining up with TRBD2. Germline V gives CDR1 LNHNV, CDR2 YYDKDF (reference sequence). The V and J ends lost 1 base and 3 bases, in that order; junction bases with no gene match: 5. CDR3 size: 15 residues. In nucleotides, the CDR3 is TGTGCCACCAGCAGAGGAGCGGGACTGAAAGAGACCCAGTACTTC. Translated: CATSRGAGLKETQYF.

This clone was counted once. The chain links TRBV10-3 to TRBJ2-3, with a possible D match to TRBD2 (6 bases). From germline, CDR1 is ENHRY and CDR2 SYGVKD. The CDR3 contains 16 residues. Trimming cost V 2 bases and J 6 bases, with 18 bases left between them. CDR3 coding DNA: TGTGCCATCAGTGAGGATAGCGGACTCGCGGGGGATACGCAGTATTTT. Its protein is CAISEDSGLAGDTQYF.

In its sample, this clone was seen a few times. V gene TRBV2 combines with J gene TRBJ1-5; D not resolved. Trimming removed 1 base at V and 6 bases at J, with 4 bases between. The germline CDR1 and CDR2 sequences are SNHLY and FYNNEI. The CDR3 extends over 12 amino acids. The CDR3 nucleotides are TGTGCCAGCAGTGAAGAGGTTCAGCCCCAGCATTTT. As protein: CASSEEVQPQHF. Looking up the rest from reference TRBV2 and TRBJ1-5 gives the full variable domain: EPEVTQTPSHQVTQMGQEVILRCVPISNHLYFYWYRQILGQKVEFLVSFYNNEISEKSEIFDDQFSVERPDGSNFTLKIRSTKLEDSAMYFCASSEEVQPQHFGDGTRLSIL.

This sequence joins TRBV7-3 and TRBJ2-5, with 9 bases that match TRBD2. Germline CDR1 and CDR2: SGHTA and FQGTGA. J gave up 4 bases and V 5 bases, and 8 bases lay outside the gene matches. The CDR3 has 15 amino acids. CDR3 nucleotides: TGTGCCAGCAGCCAAAGAGGGCGGGAGGGAGAGACCCAGTACTTC. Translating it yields CASSQRGREGETQYF. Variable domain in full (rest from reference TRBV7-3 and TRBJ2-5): GAGVSQTPSNKVTEKGKYVELRCDPISGHTALYWYRQSLGQGPEFLIYFQGTGAADDSGLPNDRFFAVRPEGSVSTLKIQRTERGDSAVYLCASSQRGREGETQYFGPGTRLLVL.

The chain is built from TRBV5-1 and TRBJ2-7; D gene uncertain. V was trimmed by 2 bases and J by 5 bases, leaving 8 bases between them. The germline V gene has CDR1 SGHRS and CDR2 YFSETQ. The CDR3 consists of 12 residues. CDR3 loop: CASSLSRNEQYF. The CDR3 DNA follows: TGCGCCAGCAGCTTAAGCCGGAACGAGCAGTACTTC.

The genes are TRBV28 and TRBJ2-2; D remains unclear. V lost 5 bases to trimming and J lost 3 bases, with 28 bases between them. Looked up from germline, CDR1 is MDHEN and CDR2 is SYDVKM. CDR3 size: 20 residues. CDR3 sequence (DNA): TGTGCCAGCAGTCTAATCCCCTGGTATTCTACTAAGGGTGACACCGGGGAGCTGTTTTTT. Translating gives CASSLIPWYSTKGDTGELFF.

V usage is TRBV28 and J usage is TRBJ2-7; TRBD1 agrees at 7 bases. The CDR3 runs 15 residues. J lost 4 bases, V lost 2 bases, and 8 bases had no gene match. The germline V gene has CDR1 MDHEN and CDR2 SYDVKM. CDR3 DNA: TGTGCCAGCAGTTTACGGGACAGACTTTCTTACGAGCAGTACTTC. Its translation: CASSLRDRLSYEQYF.

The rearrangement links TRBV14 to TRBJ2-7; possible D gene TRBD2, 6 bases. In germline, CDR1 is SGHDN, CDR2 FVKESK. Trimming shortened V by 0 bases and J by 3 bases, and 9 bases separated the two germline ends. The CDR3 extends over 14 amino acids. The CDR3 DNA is TGTGCCAGCAGCCAAGAGGCGGGATACTACGAGCAGTACTTC. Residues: CASSQEAGYYEQYF.

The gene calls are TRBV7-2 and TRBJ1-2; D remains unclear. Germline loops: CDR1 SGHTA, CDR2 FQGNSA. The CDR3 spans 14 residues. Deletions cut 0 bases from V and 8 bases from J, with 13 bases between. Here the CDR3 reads CASSLAGGLGGYTF. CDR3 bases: TGTGCCAGCAGCTTAGCGGGCGGACTTGGGGGCTACACCTTC. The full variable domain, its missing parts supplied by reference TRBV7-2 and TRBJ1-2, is GAGVSQSPSNKVTEKGKDVELRCDPISGHTALYWYRQSLGQGLEFLIYFQGNSAPDKSGLPSDRFSAERTGGSVSTLTIQRTQQEDSAVYLCASSLAGGLGGYTFGSGTRLTVV.

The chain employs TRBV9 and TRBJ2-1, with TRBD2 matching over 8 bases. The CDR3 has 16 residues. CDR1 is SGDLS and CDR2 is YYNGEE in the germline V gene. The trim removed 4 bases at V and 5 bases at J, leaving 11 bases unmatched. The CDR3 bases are TGTGCCAGCAGCCACCGGGGGGGCCGGTCCGACAATGAGCAGTTCTTC. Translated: CASSHRGGRSDNEQFF.

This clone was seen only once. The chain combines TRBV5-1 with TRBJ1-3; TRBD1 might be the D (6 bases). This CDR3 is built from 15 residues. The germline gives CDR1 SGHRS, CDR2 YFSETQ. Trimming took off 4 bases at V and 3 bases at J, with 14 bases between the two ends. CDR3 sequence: CASSQGHAIGNTIYF. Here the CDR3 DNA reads TGCGCCAGCAGCCAGGGGCATGCGATTGGAAACACCATATATTTT.

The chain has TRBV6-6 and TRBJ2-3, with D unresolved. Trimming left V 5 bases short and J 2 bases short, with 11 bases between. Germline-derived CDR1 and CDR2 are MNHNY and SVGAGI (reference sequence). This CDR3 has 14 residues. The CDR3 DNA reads TGTGCCAGCAGTCAGGCTCTGATCACAGATACGCAGTATTTT. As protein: CASSQALITDTQYF.

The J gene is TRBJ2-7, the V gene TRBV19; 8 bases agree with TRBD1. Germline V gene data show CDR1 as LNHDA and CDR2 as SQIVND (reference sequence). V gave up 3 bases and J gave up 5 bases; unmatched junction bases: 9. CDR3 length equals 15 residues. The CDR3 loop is CASSILLDRADEQYF. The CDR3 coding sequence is TGTGCCAGTAGTATCTTACTGGACAGGGCAGACGAGCAGTACTTC.

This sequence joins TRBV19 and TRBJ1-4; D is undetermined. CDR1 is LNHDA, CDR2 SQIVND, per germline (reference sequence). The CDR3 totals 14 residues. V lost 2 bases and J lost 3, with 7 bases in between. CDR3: CASSIKGANEKLFF. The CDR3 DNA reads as TGTGCCAGTAGTATAAAGGGAGCTAATGAAAAACTGTTTTTT.

CDR3 protein: CASSLRSQIDEQFF. CDR3 nucleotide sequence: TGTGCCAGCAGCTTACGTTCCCAAATCGACGAGCAGTTCTTC. The chain carries TRBV7-9 and TRBJ2-1; the D is unclear. With 2 bases removed from V and 10 bases from J, the gap between germline ends came to 15 bases. CDR1 and CDR2 from the germline V gene are SEHNR and FQNEAQ (reference sequence). CDR3 length: 14 residues.